Listed below are T cell receptor beta chains from one sample, sequenced in a study of long-term antiretroviral therapy in people with HIV. Some clones are missing from TCRdb's copy, which holds only in-frame ones; the method was immunoSEQ multiplex PCR. Found here are around 21,000 clones, 80% to 85% of them singletons; the top ten hold 3.4%. The sequenced sample was unsorted PBMCs, obtained 1.9 years after starting antiretroviral therapy. Source of these receptors: a woman aged 50 to 60 with HIV. Each CDR3 is given with its conserved first and last residue. D genes are given only for firm matches. The size of a clone is reported for some rows only, either as once, few or many, or as a class for expanded clones.

cdr3_nt | cdr3_aa | d_call | j_call | clone_size | cdr3_length | v_call
TGCGCCAGCAGCCCTTCCCCTGCGCGGGAAACTGAAGCTTTCTTT | CASSPSPARETEAFF | - | TRBJ1-1 | - | 15 | TRBV4-1
TGTGCCAGCAGGGTCGCAGAGACCGGAAACACCATATATTTT | CASRVAETGNTIYF | - | TRBJ1-3 | - | 14 | TRBV6-6
TGTGCCAGCAGCCCAATCTCCACAGGGAGAGTTCAGCCCCAGCATTTT | CASSPISTGRVQPQHF | - | TRBJ1-5 | - | 16 | TRBV7-2
TGTGCCAGCAGTGAAGCCTTCCAGAAAACCTACGAGCAGTACTTC | CASSEAFQKTYEQYF | - | TRBJ2-7 | - | 15 | TRBV2
TGTGCCAGCAGTCTATCCCAATCCGAGCAGTACTTC | CASSLSQSEQYF | - | TRBJ2-7 | - | 12 | TRBV28
TGCGCCAGCAGCTTTGGGACCTCTGGAAACACCATATATTTT | CASSFGTSGNTIYF | - | TRBJ1-3 | - | 14 | TRBV5-1
TGTGCCAGTAGTATCGGGCACCACTACGAGCAGTACTTC | CASSIGHHYEQYF | - | TRBJ2-7 | once | 13 | TRBV19
TGTGCCAGCAGCGTAGAGGGGCACTGGGGGGATACGCAGTATTTT | CASSVEGHWGDTQYF | - | TRBJ2-3 | - | 15 | TRBV9
TGTGCCTGGAGTGTAACTGGGGTTTCAGAGCAGTTCTTC | CAWSVTGVSEQFF | - | TRBJ2-1 | - | 13 | TRBV30
TGTGCCACCACGTCGGGGGGCAGTGGCTCACCCCTCCACTTT | CATTSGGSGSPLHF | - | TRBJ1-6 | - | 14 | TRBV14
TGCGCCAGCAGCTCCGGTCCAGGGGTCACTGAAGCTTTCTTT | CASSSGPGVTEAFF | - | TRBJ1-1 | - | 14 | TRBV5-1
TGTGCCAGCAGCCCTAGTAGGGACTATGGCTACACCTTC | CASSPSRDYGYTF | - | TRBJ1-2 | - | 13 | TRBV7-3
TGCGCCAGCAGCCAAGTAGGAGGGAGAGGGCGGAATACGCAGTATTTT | CASSQVGGRGRNTQYF | - | TRBJ2-3 | - | 16 | TRBV4-3
TGTGCCAGCAGTGTTGGGTACAATGAGCAGTTCTTC | CASSVGYNEQFF | - | TRBJ2-1 | - | 12 | TRBV2
TGTGCCAGCAGACCCCAGGGAGGCGGAGAAAAACTGTTTTTT | CASRPQGGGEKLFF | - | TRBJ1-4 | - | 14 | TRBV2
TGTGCCAGCAGCGCTCCGACAGGGGCCGGGGGAGGCCATGAGCAGTTCTTC | CASSAPTGAGGGHEQFF | TRBD1 | TRBJ2-1 | - | 17 | TRBV9
TGTGCCAGTAGGGGGAGTCGGCTAGCAGGGAATGAGCAGTTCTTC | CASRGSRLAGNEQFF | - | TRBJ2-1 | - | 15 | TRBV19
TGCGCCAGCAGCCAAGCCCCCGGGGGGAGGGCAGGCGAGACCCAGTACTTC | CASSQAPGGRAGETQYF | TRBD2 | TRBJ2-5 | - | 17 | TRBV4-1
TGTGCCAGCAGCTTAGCGGGCACTAGCAATCAGCCCCAGCATTTT | CASSLAGTSNQPQHF | - | TRBJ1-5 | few | 15 | TRBV11-2
TGTGCCAGCAGTAAGACAGGAGGGATACCGAACACTGAAGCTTTCTTT | CASSKTGGIPNTEAFF | - | TRBJ1-1 | - | 16 | TRBV27
TGTGCCAGTAGTATAGGACGCCCTAGCGGGAGCAATGAGCAGTTCTTC | CASSIGRPSGSNEQFF | TRBD2 | TRBJ2-1 | once | 16 | TRBV19
TGCGCCAGCAGCCAGGGGAACGGACTAGCGGGGGGGCCGACCTACTTC | CASSQGNGLAGGPTYF | TRBD2 | TRBJ2-5 | - | 16 | TRBV4-1
TGTGCCAGCAGCCCGACAGTGAACACTGAAGCTTTCTTT | CASSPTVNTEAFF | - | TRBJ1-1 | - | 13 | TRBV11-2
TGCAGCCAATGGACGGGGGGGCCCGGTCAGGAGACCCAGTACTTC | CSQWTGGPGQETQYF | TRBD2 | TRBJ2-5 | few | 15 | TRBV29-1
TGTGCCAGCAGTACGCGACAGGGTGGCTACACCTTC | CASSTRQGGYTF | TRBD1 | TRBJ1-2 | - | 12 | TRBV6-5
TGTGCCAGCAGCGAGCGACCCCAGGGGCCCCAAAACATTCAGTACTTC | CASSERPQGPQNIQYF | - | TRBJ2-4 | - | 16 | TRBV5-6
TGCGCCAGCAGCTTGGAGGGGGGGCAGGCAGATACGCAGTATTTT | CASSLEGGQADTQYF | - | TRBJ2-3 | - | 15 | TRBV5-1
TGTGCCAGCGGGGAACTAGCGGTCACCGGGGAGCTGTTTTTT | CASGELAVTGELFF | TRBD2 | TRBJ2-2 | - | 14 | TRBV6-5
TGTGCCAGCAGTTGGGATAGCGGAACTAGCAATGAGCAGTTCTTC | CASSWDSGTSNEQFF | - | TRBJ2-1 | - | 15 | TRBV2
TGTGCCTGGAGTGTAGGACAGGGTTATCAGCCCCAGCATTTT | CAWSVGQGYQPQHF | TRBD1 | TRBJ1-5 | few | 14 | TRBV30
TGCGCCAGCAGCCAAGACGTTATTCGGGAGCCCCAGCATTTT | CASSQDVIREPQHF | - | TRBJ1-5 | - | 14 | TRBV4-3
TGTGCCAGCGGGTCCGGGACAGGGAAAGGCGAGCAGTACTTC | CASGSGTGKGEQYF | TRBD1 | TRBJ2-7 | few | 14 | TRBV6-5
TGTGCCAGCAAAAGGACAGGGGGCGCGGGTAATGAAAAACTGTTTTTT | CASKRTGGAGNEKLFF | TRBD1 | TRBJ1-4 | - | 16 | TRBV19
TGCGCCAGCAGCCTTACGGGGGCAGGGGGGGAAGAGACCCAGTACTTC | CASSLTGAGGEETQYF | - | TRBJ2-5 | once | 16 | TRBV4-1
TGCGCCAGCAGCTTGGTGGCGGGGATATCCACCTACAATGAGCAGTTCTTC | CASSLVAGISTYNEQFF | - | TRBJ2-1 | few | 17 | TRBV5-1
TGTGCCAGCAGCTCCCCAGGGAGTATCCAAGAGACCCAGTACTTC | CASSSPGSIQETQYF | - | TRBJ2-5 | once | 15 | TRBV7-2
TGCGCCAGCAGCCATCCCGGGACTAGCGGGGTTACAGATACGCAGTATTTT | CASSHPGTSGVTDTQYF | TRBD2 | TRBJ2-3 | - | 17 | TRBV4-3
TGTGCCAGCACCCAGGACAGGTTCGGCGGGGAGCTGTTTTTT | CASTQDRFGGELFF | TRBD1 | TRBJ2-2 | - | 14 | TRBV6-1
TGTGCCAGCAGTTCGACGCGGCAAGCTTTCTTT | CASSSTRQAFF | - | TRBJ1-1 | - | 11 | TRBV6-5
TGTGCCAGCAGCTCCCCGGGACAGCTCTCGTTATTAGATACGCAGTATTTT | CASSSPGQLSLLDTQYF | TRBD1 | TRBJ2-3 | - | 17 | TRBV11-2
TGTGCCAGCAGCCAAGAGGCCAGGGGTGGTGTAGAGACCCAGTACTTC | CASSQEARGGVETQYF | - | TRBJ2-5 | - | 16 | TRBV4-2
TGTGCCACCAGCAGAGAGAAAGGGCTGAACACTGAAGCTTTCTTT | CATSREKGLNTEAFF | - | TRBJ1-1 | - | 15 | TRBV15
TGTGCCAGTAGTGGACGATATCAATACACTGAAGCTTTCTTT | CASSGRYQYTEAFF | - | TRBJ1-1 | - | 14 | TRBV19
TGCGCCAGCAGCCAGGAGCAGACAGGAGGCATGAACACTGAAGCTTTCTTT | CASSQEQTGGMNTEAFF | - | TRBJ1-1 | - | 17 | TRBV4-3
TGTGCCATCAGTGAAGCGGATGAGCAGTTCTTC | CAISEADEQFF | - | TRBJ2-1 | - | 11 | TRBV10-3
TGTGCCAGCAGCCAAGGAGCTGGACAGGGGAAGTCCTACGAGCAGTACTTC | CASSQGAGQGKSYEQYF | TRBD1 | TRBJ2-7 | - | 17 | TRBV4-2
TGTGCCATCAGTGAGGACAGGGCATCTTCACCCCTCCACTTT | CAISEDRASSPLHF | TRBD1 | TRBJ1-6 | - | 14 | TRBV10-3
TGTGCCAGCAGTTACTCTGGGTCCACAGATACGCAGTATTTT | CASSYSGSTDTQYF | - | TRBJ2-3 | - | 14 | TRBV6-5
TGTGCCAGTAGTATGCCCCCGGGACAGGGCGGCGGCTACACCTTC | CASSMPPGQGGGYTF | TRBD1 | TRBJ1-2 | - | 15 | TRBV19
TGCGCCAGCAGCCGGCCCGGACGTATACGGGAGGGGGAGCTGTTTTTT | CASSRPGRIREGELFF | - | TRBJ2-2 | - | 16 | TRBV4-1
TGTGCCAGCAGCTTAGTACTGGACTATGGCTACACCTTC | CASSLVLDYGYTF | - | TRBJ1-2 | - | 13 | TRBV7-9
TGTGCCAGCAGCTTAGGATTGGCCGGGAAACTGTTTTTT | CASSLGLAGKLFF | - | TRBJ1-4 | - | 13 | TRBV7-2
TGTGCCAGTAGTATCCAGGACAGGCCGGACCCGCTAAATGAAAAACTGTTTTTT | CASSIQDRPDPLNEKLFF | TRBD1 | TRBJ1-4 | - | 18 | TRBV19
TGCGCCAGCAGCTTGGGACACACTACGGGGGGCTACACCTTC | CASSLGHTTGGYTF | - | TRBJ1-2 | - | 14 | TRBV5-1
TGTGCCAGCAGCCCACTGACAGGGCTGCACACCGGGGAGCTGTTTTTT | CASSPLTGLHTGELFF | TRBD1 | TRBJ2-2 | - | 16 | TRBV9
TGTGCCAGTAGTATAGCCTCGACGCCGAACTATGGCTACACCTTC | CASSIASTPNYGYTF | - | TRBJ1-2 | - | 15 | TRBV19
TGTGCCAGCAGCGCGACCCGGATAGACAACGTCCTGACTTTC | CASSATRIDNVLTF | - | TRBJ2-6 | - | 14 | TRBV21-1
TGTGCCAGCAGCTTTGGTCAGGGCATCAATCAGCCCCAGCATTTT | CASSFGQGINQPQHF | - | TRBJ1-5 | - | 15 | TRBV7-2
TGTGCCAGCAGCTTAGCTAGCGGGGGGTACAATGAGCAGTTCTTC | CASSLASGGYNEQFF | TRBD2 | TRBJ2-1 | once | 15 | TRBV7-2
TGCGCCAGCAGCCAAGAGAGCGGGTGGTGGGGGCGCGAGCAGTTCTTC | CASSQESGWWGREQFF | - | TRBJ2-1 | few | 16 | TRBV4-3